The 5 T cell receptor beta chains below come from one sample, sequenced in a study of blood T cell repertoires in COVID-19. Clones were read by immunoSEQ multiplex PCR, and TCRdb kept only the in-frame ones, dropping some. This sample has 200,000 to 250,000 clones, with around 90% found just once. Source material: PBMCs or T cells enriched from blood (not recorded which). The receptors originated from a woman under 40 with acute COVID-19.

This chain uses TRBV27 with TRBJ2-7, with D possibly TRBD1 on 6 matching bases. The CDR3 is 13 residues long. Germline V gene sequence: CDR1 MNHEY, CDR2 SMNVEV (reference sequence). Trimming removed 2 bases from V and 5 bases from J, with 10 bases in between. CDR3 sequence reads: CASSLLQGNEQYF. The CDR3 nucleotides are TGTGCCAGCAGTTTACTCCAGGGGAACGAGCAGTACTTC.

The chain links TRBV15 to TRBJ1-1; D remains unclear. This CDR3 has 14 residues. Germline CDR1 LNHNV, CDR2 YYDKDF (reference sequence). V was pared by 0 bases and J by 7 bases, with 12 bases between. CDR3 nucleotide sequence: TGTGCCACCAGCAGAGATCGGGTACTAGGTGAAGCTTTCTTT. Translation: CATSRDRVLGEAFF.

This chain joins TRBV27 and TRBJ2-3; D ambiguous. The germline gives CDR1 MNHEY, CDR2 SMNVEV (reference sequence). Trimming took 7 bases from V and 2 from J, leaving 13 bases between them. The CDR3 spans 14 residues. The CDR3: CASTQTSDTDTQYF. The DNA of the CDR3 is TGTGCCAGCACCCAGACATCGGACACAGATACGCAGTATTTT.

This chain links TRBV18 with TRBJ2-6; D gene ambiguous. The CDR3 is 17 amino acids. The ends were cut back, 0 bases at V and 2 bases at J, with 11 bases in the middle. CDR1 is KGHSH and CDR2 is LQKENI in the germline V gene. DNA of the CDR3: TGTGCCAGCTCACCACCGGGTTCGGGTGCTGGGGCCAACGTCCTGACTTTC. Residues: CASSPPGSGAGANVLTF.

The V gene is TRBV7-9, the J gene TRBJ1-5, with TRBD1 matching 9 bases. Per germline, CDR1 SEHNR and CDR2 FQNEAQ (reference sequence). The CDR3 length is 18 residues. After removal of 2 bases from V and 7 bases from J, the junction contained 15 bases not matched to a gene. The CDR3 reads CASSLIVSGQGRGQPQHF. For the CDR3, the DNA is TGTGCCAGCAGCTTAATTGTTTCGGGACAGGGTAGAGGACAGCCCCAGCATTTT.